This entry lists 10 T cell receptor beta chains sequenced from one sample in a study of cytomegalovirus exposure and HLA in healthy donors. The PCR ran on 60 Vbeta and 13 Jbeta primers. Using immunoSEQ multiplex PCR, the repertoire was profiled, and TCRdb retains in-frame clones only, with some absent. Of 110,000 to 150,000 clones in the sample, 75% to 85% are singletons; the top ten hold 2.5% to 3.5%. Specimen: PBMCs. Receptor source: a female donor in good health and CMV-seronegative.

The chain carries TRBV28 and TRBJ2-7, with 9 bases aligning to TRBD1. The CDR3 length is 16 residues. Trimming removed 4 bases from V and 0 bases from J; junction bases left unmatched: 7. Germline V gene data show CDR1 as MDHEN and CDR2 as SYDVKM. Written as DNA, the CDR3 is TGTGCCAGCAGTTCACCCGGGACAGGGCTCTCCTACGAGCAGTACTTC. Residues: CASSSPGTGLSYEQYF.

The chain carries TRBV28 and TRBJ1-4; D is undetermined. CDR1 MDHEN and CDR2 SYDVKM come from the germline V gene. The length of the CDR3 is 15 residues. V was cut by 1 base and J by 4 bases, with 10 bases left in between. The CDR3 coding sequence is TGTGCCAGCAGTTTATCCGCAGGAATTAATGAAAAACTGTTTTTT. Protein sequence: CASSLSAGINEKLFF.

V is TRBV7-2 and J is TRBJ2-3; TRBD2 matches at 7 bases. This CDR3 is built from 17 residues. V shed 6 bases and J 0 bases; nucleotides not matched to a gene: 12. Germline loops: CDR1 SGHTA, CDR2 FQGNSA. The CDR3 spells CASRKVSGRPSTDTQYF. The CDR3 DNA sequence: TGTGCCAGCAGAAAAGTATCCGGGAGGCCAAGCACAGATACGCAGTATTTT. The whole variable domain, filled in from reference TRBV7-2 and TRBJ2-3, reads GAGVSQSPSNKVTEKGKDVELRCDPISGHTALYWYRQSLGQGLEFLIYFQGNSAPDKSGLPSDRFSAERTGGSVSTLTIQRTQQEDSAVYLCASRKVSGRPSTDTQYFGPGTRLTVL.

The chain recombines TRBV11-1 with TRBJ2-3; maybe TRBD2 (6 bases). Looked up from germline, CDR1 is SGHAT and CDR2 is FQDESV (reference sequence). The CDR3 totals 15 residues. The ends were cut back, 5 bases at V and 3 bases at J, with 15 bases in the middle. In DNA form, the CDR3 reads TGTGCCAGCAGCCTTGGGGGGATGAGAACAGATACGCAGTATTTT. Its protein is CASSLGGMRTDTQYF.

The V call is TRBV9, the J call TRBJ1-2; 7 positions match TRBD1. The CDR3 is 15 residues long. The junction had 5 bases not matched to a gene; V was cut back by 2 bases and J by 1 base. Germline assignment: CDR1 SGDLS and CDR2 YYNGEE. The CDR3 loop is CASSVLQGSNYGYTF. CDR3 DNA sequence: TGTGCCAGCAGCGTTCTACAGGGGAGTAACTATGGCTACACCTTC.

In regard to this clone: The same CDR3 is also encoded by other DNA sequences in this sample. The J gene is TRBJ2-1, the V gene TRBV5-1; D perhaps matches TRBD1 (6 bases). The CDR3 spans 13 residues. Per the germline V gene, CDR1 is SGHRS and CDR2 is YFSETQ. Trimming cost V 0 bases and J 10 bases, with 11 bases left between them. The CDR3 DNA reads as TGCGCCAGCAGCTTGGAACAGGGTCGAGAGCAGTTCTTC. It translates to CASSLEQGREQFF. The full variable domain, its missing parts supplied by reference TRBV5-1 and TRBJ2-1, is KAGVTQTPRYLIKTRGQQVTLSCSPISGHRSVSWYQQTPGQGLQFLFEYFSETQRNKGNFPGRFSGRQFSNSRSEMNVSTLELGDSALYLCASSLEQGREQFFGPGTRLTVL.

The CDR3 here is CASGIGGGDEQFF. In DNA form, the CDR3 reads TGCGCCAGCGGAATCGGAGGTGGCGATGAGCAGTTCTTC. The chain carries TRBV5-1 and TRBJ2-1; possible D gene TRBD2, 5 bases. Deletions cut 7 bases from V and 8 bases from J, with 16 bases between. CDR3 length: 13 residues. Per the germline V gene, CDR1 is SGHRS and CDR2 is YFSETQ.

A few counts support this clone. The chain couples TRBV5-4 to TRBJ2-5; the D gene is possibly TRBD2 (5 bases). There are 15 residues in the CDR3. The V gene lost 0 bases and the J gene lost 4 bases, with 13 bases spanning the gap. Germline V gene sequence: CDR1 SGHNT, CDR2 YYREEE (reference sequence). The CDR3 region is CASSLEIGRVETQYF. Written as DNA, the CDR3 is TGTGCCAGCAGCTTGGAAATCGGGCGGGTAGAGACCCAGTACTTC.

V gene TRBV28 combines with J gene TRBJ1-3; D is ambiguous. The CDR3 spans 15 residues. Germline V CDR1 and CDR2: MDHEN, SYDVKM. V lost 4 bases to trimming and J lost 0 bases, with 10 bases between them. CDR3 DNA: TGTGCCAGCAGTTATTCATGGAGCTCTGGAAACACCATATATTTT. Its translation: CASSYSWSSGNTIYF.

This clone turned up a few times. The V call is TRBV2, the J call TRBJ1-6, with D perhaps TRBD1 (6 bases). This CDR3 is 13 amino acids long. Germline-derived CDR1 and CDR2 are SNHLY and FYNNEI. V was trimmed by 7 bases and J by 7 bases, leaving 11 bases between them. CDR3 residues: CASTRQENSPLHF. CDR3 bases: TGTGCCAGCACCCGACAGGAGAATTCACCCCTCCACTTT.